One and the same sample provided the 16 T cell receptor beta chains below, sequenced in a study of cytomegalovirus exposure and HLA in healthy donors. Primers included in the PCR were 60 Vbeta and 13 Jbeta primers. Sequencing was performed with immunoSEQ multiplex PCR; in TCRdb, only in-frame clones are kept and a portion is missing. The sample gives about 57,000 clones, around 83% of which show up once; 4.3% is in the top ten. Material: PBMCs. The receptors were sampled from a man aged 30 to 45 in good health and CMV-seronegative.

In this sample, this clone turned up a few times. The chain links TRBV4-3 to TRBJ1-4, with a tentative D call TRBD1 (6 bases). The CDR3 length is 17 residues. Germline V gene sequence: CDR1 LGHNA, CDR2 YSLEER. The ends were cut back, 0 bases at V and 2 bases at J, with 13 bases in the middle. CDR3 sequence reads: CASSQDPGGSTNEKLFF. The DNA for the CDR3 is TGCGCCAGCAGCCAAGATCCGGGGGGCAGTACTAATGAAAAACTGTTTTTT.

The chain employs TRBV19 and TRBJ1-5; D remains unclear. Germline CDR1 and CDR2: LNHDA and SQIVND (reference sequence). The CDR3 has 14 residues. V dropped 4 bases and J dropped 5 bases, with 12 bases sitting between them. CDR3 in amino acids: CASSTTGRHQPQHF. CDR3 DNA sequence: TGTGCCAGTAGTACGACCGGGAGGCATCAGCCCCAGCATTTT.

Comments on this clone: Other DNA sequences in the sample encode the same CDR3. The chain joins TRBV6-6 to TRBJ2-1, with D possibly matching TRBD2 (5 bases). This CDR3 is built from 15 residues. Germline assignment: CDR1 MNHNY and CDR2 SVGAGI (reference sequence). V was shortened by 7 bases and J by 2 bases, with 15 bases between the two germline ends. In DNA, the CDR3 is TGTGCCAGCAATCCGCGAGAGGGAGCCTACAATGAGCAGTTCTTC. It specifies CASNPREGAYNEQFF.

V is TRBV29-1 and J is TRBJ2-1, with D possibly matching TRBD2 (6 bases). The CDR3 length is 12 residues. CDR1 and CDR2 from the germline V gene are SQVTM and ANQGSEA. The V gene lost 6 bases and the J gene lost 4 bases, with 10 bases spanning the gap. CDR3 in DNA: TGCAGCGTCACGGCGGGGTACAATGAGCAGTTCTTC. As protein: CSVTAGYNEQFF.

This rearrangement joins TRBV5-1 to TRBJ2-7; TRBD2 might be the D (5 bases). This CDR3 is 13 amino acids long. Germline CDR1 is SGHRS and CDR2 is YFSETQ. V was shortened by 0 bases and J by 6 bases, with 10 bases between the two germline ends. The CDR3 nucleotides read TGCGCCAGCAGCTTGGGGTCGGAGGTCGAGCAGTACTTC. Encoded protein: CASSLGSEVEQYF.

Only a few counts were recorded for this clone. V gene TRBV2 combines with J gene TRBJ1-1; 9 bases match TRBD1. Germline V gene lookup returns CDR1 SNHLY and CDR2 FYNNEI. Germline trimming cut 6 bases from V and 8 bases from J; bases unmatched to any gene: 10. This CDR3 has 14 amino acids. The CDR3 reads CASRPGQGGREAFF. The CDR3 region has the DNA TGTGCCAGCAGACCGGGACAGGGAGGCCGGGAAGCTTTCTTT.

The chain combines TRBV30 with TRBJ2-7, with TRBD1 as a possible D gene (5 bases). Germline V gene data show CDR1 as GTSNPN and CDR2 as SVGIG (reference sequence). CDR3 length: 11 residues. Trimming stripped 2 bases from V and 6 bases from J, with 8 bases between. The CDR3 region is CAWSSRVEQYF. The CDR3 DNA reads TGTGCCTGGAGTTCCAGGGTCGAGCAGTACTTC.

The chain links TRBV2 to TRBJ1-5; D uncertain. CDR1 SNHLY and CDR2 FYNNEI come from the germline V gene. This CDR3 contains 15 residues. Trimming removed 5 bases from V and 2 bases from J, with 13 bases in between. CDR3: CASSSRPTGNQPQHF. The CDR3 DNA reads TGTGCCAGCAGTTCTCGTCCAACTGGCAATCAGCCCCAGCATTTT.

The chain is built from TRBV4-1 and TRBJ2-1; 11 bases are a match to TRBD2. Germline V CDR1 and CDR2: MGHRA, YSYEKL. The V and J ends lost 1 base and 5 bases, in that order; junction bases with no gene match: 4. The CDR3 spans 16 residues. The CDR3 DNA sequence: TGCGCCAGCAGCCAAGTTGTAGCGGGAGGGAACAATGAGCAGTTCTTC. Translating gives CASSQVVAGGNNEQFF.

The genes are TRBV30 and TRBJ2-7; no clear D. V was cut by 3 bases and J by 3 bases, with 15 bases left in between. The CDR3 sequence is 14 residues long. CDR1 and CDR2 from the germline V gene are GTSNPN and SVGIG (reference sequence). CDR3 in DNA: TGTGCCTGGAGACCGGGTCCTCAAATCTACGAGCAGTACTTC. This gives the protein CAWRPGPQIYEQYF.

This chain joins TRBV29-1 and TRBJ2-1, with TRBD1 as a possible D gene (5 bases). Trimming cost V 3 bases and J 8 bases, with 11 bases left between them. This CDR3 has 12 residues. Germline V CDR1 and CDR2: SQVTM, ANQGSEA. The CDR3: CSVDKGSDEQFF. The CDR3 DNA reads as TGCAGCGTTGATAAGGGGTCGGATGAGCAGTTCTTC.

The chain combines TRBV7-6 with TRBJ2-2; 10 bases match TRBD2. CDR3 length equals 18 residues. Germline CDR1 SGHVS, CDR2 FNYEAQ. Unmatched junction bases numbered 10, after V lost 5 bases and J lost 1 base. The CDR3 region has the DNA TGTGCCAGCAGCCCGGCTAGCGGGAGTTTAATGAACACCGGGGAGCTGTTTTTT. Its protein product is CASSPASGSLMNTGELFF.

The V call is TRBV11-3, the J call TRBJ2-1; 7 bases align to TRBD2. This CDR3 contains 13 residues. Germline CDR1 SGHNT, CDR2 YENEEA. The J segment lost 6 bases and the V segment lost 3 bases, leaving 2 bases of the junction unmatched. The CDR3 DNA reads TGTGCCAGCAGCTTTAGCGGGTCCAATGAGCAGTTCTTC. It is translated as CASSFSGSNEQFF.

This rearrangement joins TRBV6-6 to TRBJ2-6; no firm D call. CDR3 size: 15 residues. Germline loops: CDR1 MNHNY, CDR2 SVGAGI (reference sequence). V dropped 4 bases and J dropped 3 bases, with 10 bases sitting between them. CDR3 residues: CASSSPYFGANVLTF. The CDR3 DNA reads as TGTGCCAGCAGTTCACCCTATTTTGGGGCCAACGTCCTGACTTTC.

There are a few counts of this clone. This rearrangement joins TRBV21-1 to TRBJ1-6; the D call in the table, TRBD1, was not verified against the DNA. TRBV21-1 is a listed pseudogene. The CDR3 spans 13 residues. CDR3 loop: CANGQGLNKALHF. As DNA, the CDR3 is TGTGCCAACGGACAGGGCCTTAATAAGGCCCTCCACTTT.

This clone was detected only once. The CDR3 loop reads CASSPRSAGELFF. The DNA for the CDR3 is TGTGCCAGCAGCCCCCGTAGTGCCGGGGAGCTGTTTTTT. The genes are TRBV7-3 and TRBJ2-2, with D unclear. This CDR3 is 13 amino acids long. Trimming pared 5 bases from V and 6 bases from J, leaving 10 bases between. Germline CDR1 SGHTA, CDR2 FQGTGA.